These T cell receptor beta chains were read from a single sample in a study of T cell responses to AZD1222 COVID-19 vaccine. Method: immunoSEQ multiplex PCR; TCRdb's copy keeps in-frame clones and lacks some. The sample carries some 150,000 clones, about 88% recorded once. The source material was peripheral blood, sampled on day 0 of AZD1222 vaccination. These receptor sequences come from an adult in good health. CDR3s include the opening cysteine and the closing phenylalanine or tryptophan.

v_call cdr3_length cdr3_aa
TRBV2 16 CASSPSRLEGVTEAFF
TRBV18 14 CASSLQGVGQPQHF
TRBV3-1/TRBV3-2 14 CASSQARLSLGAFF
TRBV30 12 CAWSVTLQPQHF
TRBV6-5 14 CASRPVSPGNTIYF
TRBV2 13 CASSKQGNTEAFF
TRBV7-8 17 CASSLVGQGASNEKLFF
TRBV5-1 17 CASSLGASGRAGNEQFF
TRBV6-2/TRBV6-3 15 CASSYTGGIGTEAFF
TRBV4-1 18 CASSQGPMRHRGDHEQFF
TRBV20-1 16 CSASGSASSGRREQYF
TRBV9 18 CASSGTGNRGWVNYGYTF
TRBV5-8 15 CASSRGTATYEKLFF
TRBV7-3 14 CASSIGTGKSPLHF
TRBV5-1 18 CASSLLLGTGTARYEQYF
TRBV18 16 CASSPQGARSNQPQHF
TRBV5-1 14 CASSLTAGASILPF
TRBV3-1/TRBV3-2 15 CASSQGGARVNEQYF
TRBV7-9 14 CASSFLDGDYGYTF
TRBV28 13 CASSLSPFDEQYF
TRBV5-1 14 CASSLIGPTDTQYF
TRBV5-1 18 CASSLSTPVGGVGETQYF
TRBV24-1 16 CATSDPLRTGSLEAFF
TRBV6-5 13 CASSADSTDTQYF
TRBV3-1/TRBV3-2 15 CASSQVEGVIYEQYF
TRBV18 15 CASSPPSMGNYGYTF
TRBV2 16 CASSEGLGRTLYEQYF
TRBV15 12 CATRREYTEAFF
TRBV14 16 CASSQVGRTSTDTQYF
TRBV29-1 14 CSGGGSLDGETQYF
TRBV10-1 13 CASSWTVKETQYF
TRBV6-5 14 CASRMRTRGTEAFF
TRBV7-9 13 CASSLAGGEKLFF
TRBV28 18 CASREPPGQGLGNYGYTF
TRBV5-4 15 CASSLGAARTDTQYF
TRBV24-1 15 CATSDPNQGMGGYTF
TRBV2 13 CASSPRTHREQYF
TRBV4-3 15 CASSQGWGTNEKLFF
TRBV6-5 14 CASRFSGRVTEAFF
TRBV7-2 13 CASSLAAAYGYTF
TRBV25-1 15 CASSESGQGWNEQFF
TRBV5-1 15 CASSLTDPNTGELFF
TRBV5-1 19 CASSPSVLAGGSSYNEQFF
TRBV20-1 11 CSARRSTEQFF
TRBV11-1 14 CASSTLNSGGEQFF
TRBV12-5 14 CASGFGGAIEKLFF
TRBV4-1 12 CASSQVGSPLHF
TRBV27 15 CASSLTSGSYNEQFF
TRBV5-1 12 CASSLGGDTQYF
TRBV6-1 14 CASSDTAVNTEAFF
TRBV12-5 15 CASGPRTSGRDEQFF
TRBV10-1 17 CASSKRGTGGLGEKLFF
TRBV19 13 CASSQRSGNTIYF
TRBV5-8 14 CASTGQALNTEAFF